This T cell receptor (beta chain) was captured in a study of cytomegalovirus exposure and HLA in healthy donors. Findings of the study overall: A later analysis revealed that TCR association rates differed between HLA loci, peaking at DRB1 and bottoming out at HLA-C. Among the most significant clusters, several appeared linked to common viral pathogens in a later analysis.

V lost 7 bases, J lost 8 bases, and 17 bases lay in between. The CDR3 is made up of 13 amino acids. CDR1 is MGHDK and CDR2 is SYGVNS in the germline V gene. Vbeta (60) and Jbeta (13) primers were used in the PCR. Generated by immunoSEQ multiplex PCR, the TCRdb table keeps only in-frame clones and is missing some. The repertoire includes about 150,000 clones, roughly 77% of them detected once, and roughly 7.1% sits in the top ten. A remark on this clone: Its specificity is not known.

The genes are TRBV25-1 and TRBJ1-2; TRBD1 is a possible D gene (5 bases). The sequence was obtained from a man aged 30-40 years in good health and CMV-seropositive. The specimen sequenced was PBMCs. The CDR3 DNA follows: TGTGCCAGCACTAAGGACAAGGCTTACGGCTACACCTTC. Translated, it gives CASTKDKAYGYTF.